This entry lists 17 T cell receptor beta chains sequenced from one sample in a study of T cell clones after liver transplantation. Sequenced by immunoSEQ multiplex PCR; TCRdb stores in-frame clones only, minus some. Of tens of thousands of clones listed, over 70% are singletons. The sequencing here drew on CD4+ T cells from blood, taken before liver transplant. All receptors come from a human donor who received a liver transplant.

Points on this clone: A read error may account for a junction end that differs from germline. This chain joins TRBV7-7 and TRBJ2-1; 13 bases are shared with TRBD2. This CDR3 comprises 16 residues. The germline CDR1 and CDR2 sequences are SSHAT and FNYEAQ (reference sequence). The CDR3 is CASSLDTSGGANEQFF. The DNA for the CDR3 is TGTGCTAGCAGCTTAGATACTAGCGGGGGGGCAAATGAGCAGTTCTTC.

The V call is TRBV29-1, the J call TRBJ2-3; 9 nucleotides agree with TRBD2. The V gene end was trimmed by 3 bases and the J gene end by 2 bases; junction bases not matched to a gene: 6. CDR1 and CDR2 (germline): SQVTM, ANQGSEA. CDR3 length equals 15 residues. Here the CDR3 DNA reads TGCAGCGTTGAGTGGCTAGCGGGGTCCACAGATACGCAGTATTTT. It encodes CSVEWLAGSTDTQYF.

This chain links TRBV5-1 with TRBJ2-3; TRBD1 matches 12 bases. The length of the CDR3 is 15 residues. Germline V gene data show CDR1 as SGHRS and CDR2 as YFSETQ. Trimming removed 5 bases from V and 4 bases from J; junction bases left unmatched: 5. The CDR3 protein is CASSEGQGAADTQYF. For the CDR3, the DNA is TGCGCCAGCAGTGAGGGACAGGGGGCGGCAGATACGCAGTATTTT.

In this sample, this clone turned up once. CDR3 bases: TGTGCCAGCAGCTTAGATCTACTACTATCTTATGGCTACACCTTC. Protein sequence: CASSLDLLLSYGYTF. The chain uses TRBV7-2 and TRBJ1-2; D gene unclear. The germline V gene encodes CDR1 SGHTA and CDR2 FQGNSA. This CDR3 has 15 amino acids. V lost 1 base, J lost 5 bases, and 14 bases lay in between.

The rearrangement joins TRBV14 to TRBJ1-1; D is undetermined. The CDR3 extends over 13 amino acids. Germline V gives CDR1 SGHDN, CDR2 FVKESK. V lost 4 bases, J lost 4 bases, and 10 bases lay in between. CDR3 bases: TGTGCCAGCAGCCTCTTCACAAGCACTGAAGCTTTCTTT. It is translated as CASSLFTSTEAFF.

In this sample, this clone turned up a few times. DNA for the CDR3: TGTGCCAGCAGTATGGACACCCTCTCCTACGAGCAGTACTTC. Amino acids: CASSMDTLSYEQYF. The rearrangement links TRBV6-5 to TRBJ2-7, with D perhaps matching TRBD1 (5 bases). Trimming took off 5 bases at V and 0 bases at J, with 11 bases between the two ends. Germline CDR1 is MNHEY and CDR2 is SVGAGI. The CDR3 length is 14 residues.

V and J are TRBV5-1 and TRBJ2-1, with a weak D call TRBD1 (6 bases). CDR3 length: 16 residues. The germline gives CDR1 SGHRS, CDR2 YFSETQ. Trimming removed 0 bases at V and 0 bases at J, with 10 bases between. The CDR3 region is CASSLEQGSSYNEQFF. The CDR3, as DNA: TGCGCCAGCAGCTTGGAACAGGGTAGCTCCTACAATGAGCAGTTCTTC.

In nucleotides, the CDR3 is TGTGCCAGCAGCGCACGACAGGGGGCGCGCACTGAAGCTTTCTTT. Residues: CASSARQGARTEAFF. The chain carries TRBV7-2 and TRBJ1-1, with 10 positions matching TRBD1. Unmatched junction bases numbered 7, after V lost 5 bases and J lost 4 bases. The V gene's germline CDR1 is SGHTA and CDR2 FQGNSA. The length of the CDR3 is 15 residues. Full variable domain (rest looked up from reference TRBV7-2 and TRBJ1-1): GAGVSQSPSNKVTEKGKDVELRCDPISGHTALYWYRQSLGQGLEFLIYFQGNSAPDKSGLPSDRFSAERTGGSVSTLTIQRTQQEDSAVYLCASSARQGARTEAFFGQGTRLTVV.

This clone appeared many times. V gene TRBV15 combines with J gene TRBJ2-2; D remains unclear. The germline V and J ends were trimmed by 0 bases and 0 bases, with 17 bases remaining between them. The CDR3 length is 19 residues. CDR1 LNHNV and CDR2 YYDKDF come from the germline V gene (reference sequence). The CDR3 loop is CATSRDSPLSSTNTGELFF. The CDR3 DNA sequence: TGTGCCACCAGCAGAGATAGCCCGTTGAGCTCTACGAACACCGGGGAGCTGTTTTTT.

The J gene is TRBJ1-5, the V gene TRBV9; the D is unclear. The CDR3 is 15 residues long. The germline gives CDR1 SGDLS, CDR2 YYNGEE. With 1 base removed from V and 0 bases from J, the gap between germline ends came to 8 bases. Here the CDR3 DNA reads TGTGCCAGCAGCGTACGGGAGGATAGCAATCAGCCCCAGCATTTT. Encoded protein: CASSVREDSNQPQHF.

This clone was counted ten times or more. The chain has TRBV4-1 and TRBJ1-3, with D perhaps matching TRBD1 (6 bases). The germline gives CDR1 MGHRA, CDR2 YSYEKL. With 2 bases removed from V and 11 bases from J, the gap between germline ends came to 13 bases. The CDR3 consists of 13 residues. The CDR3 region has the DNA TGCGCCAGCAGCCAAAACAGGGAGTATTCCATATATTTT. Translated: CASSQNREYSIYF.

This chain uses TRBV5-1 with TRBJ1-1; unclear D gene. Germline values: CDR1 SGHRS, CDR2 YFSETQ. The CDR3 is 16 residues long. The V end lost 4 bases, the J end lost 2 bases, and 18 bases lay between the germline ends. The CDR3 nucleotides are TGCGCCAGCAGCATGGGATATTCCGTTAGAAACACTGAAGCTTTCTTT. This gives the protein CASSMGYSVRNTEAFF.

The rearrangement links TRBV14 to TRBJ2-7; D remains unclear. The germline CDR1 and CDR2 sequences are SGHDN and FVKESK. The CDR3 has 13 residues. V shed 4 bases and J shed 6 bases, with 13 bases lying between them. CDR3 in amino acids: CASSLSGLGEQYF. CDR3 sequence (DNA): TGTGCCAGCAGCCTGTCAGGATTGGGCGAGCAGTACTTC.

The chain combines TRBV11-2 with TRBJ1-2, with 8 bases identical to TRBD1. The germline V gene has CDR1 SGHAT and CDR2 FQNNGV. The V segment lost 5 bases and the J segment 3 bases; nucleotides outside the gene matches: 11. The CDR3 extends over 16 amino acids. The CDR3 is CASSPGTGQDDYGYTF. The CDR3 DNA sequence: TGTGCCAGCAGCCCCGGTACGGGACAGGATGACTATGGCTACACCTTC.

Points on this clone: The sample holds other DNA sequences that translate to the same CDR3. The rearrangement uses TRBV7-3 and TRBJ1-4; D is possibly TRBD1 (5 bases). V gave up 2 bases and J gave up 7 bases, with 8 bases separating them. CDR3 length: 13 amino acids. The germline gives CDR1 SGHTA, CDR2 FQGTGA. For the CDR3, the DNA is TGTGCCAGCAGCTTAGGCGGGGGTGAAAAACTGTTTTTT. Protein sequence: CASSLGGGEKLFF. Drawing the rest from reference TRBV7-3 and TRBJ1-4, the complete variable domain is GAGVSQTPSNKVTEKGKYVELRCDPISGHTALYWYRQSLGQGPEFLIYFQGTGAADDSGLPNDRFFAVRPEGSVSTLKIQRTERGDSAVYLCASSLGGGEKLFFGSGTQLSVL.

The rearrangement uses TRBV28 and TRBJ1-4, with a tentative D call TRBD1 (5 bases). The CDR3 extends over 12 amino acids. Germline V lookup: CDR1 MDHEN, CDR2 SYDVKM. Trimming took off 5 bases at V and 5 bases at J, with 6 bases between the two ends. CDR3 bases: TGTGCCAGCAGTCCAGGGAATGAAAAACTGTTTTTT. Translation: CASSPGNEKLFF.

The rearrangement uses TRBV5-6 and TRBJ1-3; D unclear. The germline V and J ends were trimmed by 4 bases and 9 bases, with 17 bases remaining between them. The CDR3 is 14 amino acids. Germline V lookup: CDR1 SGHDT, CDR2 YYEEEE. Here the CDR3 DNA reads TGTGCCAGCAGCGCCAAGTCAGGATTTGGCACCATATATTTT. Amino acid sequence: CASSAKSGFGTIYF.